This record concerns one T cell receptor beta chain sequence. Its antigen is not known. The record originates from a study of beta chain features in type 1 diabetes. Expressed TCRB transcripts were sequenced because the entire RNA isolate underwent reverse transcription. Sequencing used immunoSEQ multiplex PCR; TCRdb keeps in-frame clones, though not all of them. The sample consists of about 210,000 clones, under 13% of them appearing once. Findings of the study overall: A pattern of fewer insertions and more deletions at VDJ junctions was seen in type 1 diabetes patients. Patients' naive, central memory and regulatory TCRB repertoires appeared more alike than those of healthy donors.

Each of the CD4+ naive, central memory, regulatory and stem cell-like memory populations was sorted via CD45RO/CCR7/CD25/CD127/CD95/CD27. Trimming took off 5 bases at V and 4 bases at J, with 18 bases between the two ends. The germline V gene encodes CDR1 SGHAT and CDR2 FQNNGV. The CDR3 contains 16 residues. The sequenced material came from central memory CD4+ T cells from blood. This TCR was sampled from a man aged 18 to 29 in good health. The V gene is TRBV11-2, the J gene TRBJ2-1; tentatively, D is TRBD1 (6 bases). CDR3 nucleotides: TGTGCCAGCAGCCGACCATGGGACAAAAAATACAATGAGCAGTTCTTC. It translates to CASSRPWDKKYNEQFF.